The clone carrying this T cell receptor beta chain was observed a single time. As processed by the authors: For nucleated cells, counts were estimated from reference gene primer amplification. Some clones are missing from TCRdb's copy, which holds only in-frame ones; the method was immunoSEQ multiplex PCR. The DNA gave D and trimming, while V, J and clone size come from that table. This sample has 300,000 to 500,000 clones, with roughly 90% found just once. The sample belongs to a study of blood T cell repertoires in COVID-19. Germline CDR1 LGHNT, CDR2 FRNRAP. This CDR3 spans 13 amino acids. Deletions cut 0 bases from V and 8 bases from J, with 10 bases between. Those enrolled, adults aged about 18 to 89 years, came from around 24 US areas.

Sequencing input: PBMCs or T cells enriched from blood (not recorded which). The sequence came from a woman in her thirties with acute COVID-19. The chain recombines TRBV12-5 with TRBJ1-1; D gene ambiguous. The CDR3 coding sequence is TGTGCTAGTGGTTTGGTATATACTAGAGAAGCTTTCTTT. This sequence encodes CASGLVYTREAFF.